A single sample gave rise to the 20 T cell receptor beta chains below, sequenced in a study of cytotoxic CD8 clonotypes in ibrutinib-treated CLL. Repertoires were generated with immunoSEQ multiplex PCR, while TCRdb's copy carries only in-frame clones and drops some. The profile shows more than 8,500 clones, around 63% of them singletons. Sequencing was performed on PBMCs, taken before ibrutinib treatment. The receptors stem from a human donor with chronic lymphocytic leukemia.

The CDR3 nucleotides are TGTGCCAGCAGTCCTCGGACAGACTATGGCTACACCTTC. Its translation is CASSPRTDYGYTF. The chain combines TRBV13 with TRBJ1-2; D possibly corresponds to TRBD1 (6 bases). The CDR3 is 13 residues long. In germline, CDR1 is PRHDT, CDR2 FYEKMQ (reference sequence). V shed 6 bases and J shed 3 bases, with 11 bases lying between them.

This clone was observed a few times. CDR3 in DNA: TGTGCCAGCAGCGTAGGTGGTTTGGTGGAGACCCAGTACTTC. This sequence encodes CASSVGGLVETQYF. The V and J genes are TRBV9 and TRBJ2-5; D call uncertain. The CDR3 contains 14 residues. Trimming pared 0 bases from V and 5 bases from J, leaving 11 bases between. Per germline, CDR1 SGDLS and CDR2 YYNGEE.

This chain uses TRBV11-2 with TRBJ2-5; no reliable D call. Trimming left V 4 bases short and J 2 bases short, with 11 bases between. This CDR3 is built from 14 residues. Germline-derived CDR1 and CDR2 are SGHAT and FQNNGV. The CDR3 loop is CASSSGRIQETQYF. CDR3 sequence (DNA): TGTGCCAGCAGCTCAGGACGGATTCAAGAGACCCAGTACTTC.

The chain has TRBV29-1 and TRBJ1-2; D is ambiguous. Germline V lookup: CDR1 SQVTM, CDR2 ANQGSEA. The CDR3 is 12 amino acids. V lost 3 bases and J 7 bases, leaving 12 bases between the germline ends. The CDR3 is CSVEEGSGGYTF. CDR3 sequence (DNA): TGCAGCGTTGAGGAAGGGAGCGGTGGCTACACCTTC.

The chain employs TRBV30 and TRBJ2-3; no definite D call. From germline, CDR1 is GTSNPN and CDR2 SVGIG (reference sequence). The CDR3 has 15 residues. The germline V and J ends were trimmed by 0 bases and 2 bases, with 12 bases remaining between them. CDR3 residues: CAWSVTERDTDTQYF. CDR3 bases: TGTGCCTGGAGTGTAACGGAGCGAGACACAGATACGCAGTATTTT.

J is TRBJ2-3 and V is TRBV11-2, with D uncertain. From germline, CDR1 is SGHAT and CDR2 FQNNGV. Trimming cost V 4 bases and J 5 bases, with 4 bases left between them. This CDR3 contains 11 residues. The CDR3 region has the DNA TGTGCCAGCAGCTATGGAGATACGCAGTATTTT. Translation gives CASSYGDTQYF.

The J gene is TRBJ1-5, the V gene TRBV11-2; D is perhaps TRBD1 (5 bases). This CDR3 is 17 amino acids long. The ends were cut back, 6 bases at V and 0 bases at J, with 18 bases in the middle. Per the germline V gene, CDR1 is SGHAT and CDR2 is FQNNGV. CDR3 sequence: CASRTGRWSHSNQPQHF. CDR3 nucleotides: TGTGCCAGCAGAACGGGACGGTGGAGCCATAGCAATCAGCCCCAGCATTTT.

The V call is TRBV4-1, the J call TRBJ2-6; D uncertain. This CDR3 has 16 amino acids. V lost 3 bases to trimming and J lost 0 bases, with 9 bases between them. Germline-derived CDR1 and CDR2 are MGHRA and YSYEKL. Here the CDR3 DNA reads TGCGCCAGCAGCCAGCGAGTATCCTCTGGGGCCAACGTCCTGACTTTC. It translates to CASSQRVSSGANVLTF.

This clone has a handful of counts. The J gene is TRBJ2-2, the V gene TRBV18; D ambiguous. Germline CDR1 KGHSH, CDR2 LQKENI. The CDR3 totals 12 residues. Trimming stripped 3 bases from V and 6 bases from J, with 5 bases between. CDR3 in amino acids: CASSPLAGELFF. For the CDR3, the DNA is TGTGCCAGCTCACCCTTGGCCGGGGAGCTGTTTTTT.

This clone has more than one count but fewer than ten. The gene calls are TRBV6-5 and TRBJ1-5; no reliable D call. V dropped 6 bases and J dropped 0 bases, with 6 bases sitting between them. Germline V lookup: CDR1 MNHEY, CDR2 SVGAGI. The CDR3 has 13 amino acids. The DNA of the CDR3 is TGTGCCAGCAGCCAACATAGCAATCAGCCCCAGCATTTT. It translates to CASSQHSNQPQHF.

The genes are TRBV10-3 and TRBJ2-7; possibly TRBD2 for D (5 bases). The CDR3 loop spans 15 amino acids. Germline V lookup: CDR1 ENHRY, CDR2 SYGVKD. The germline V and J ends were trimmed by 8 bases and 5 bases, with 22 bases remaining between them. CDR3 in DNA: TGTGCCATCGCGACTTATGAACTAGTTGACCACGAGCAGTACTTC. It yields the protein CAIATYELVDHEQYF.

CDR3 loop: CASSPPTQIGEQYF. In nucleotides, the CDR3 is TGCGCCAGCAGCCCACCGACCCAGATCGGGGAGCAGTACTTC. The chain joins TRBV4-1 to TRBJ2-7; the D is unclear. This CDR3 is built from 14 residues. V was pared by 4 bases and J by 7 bases, with 17 bases between. From germline, CDR1 is MGHRA and CDR2 YSYEKL.

The V and J genes are TRBV4-1 and TRBJ2-6; either TRBD1 or TRBD2 may fit D (5 bases each). Germline-derived CDR1 and CDR2 are MGHRA and YSYEKL. The CDR3 extends over 17 amino acids. The V end was cut by 1 base, the J end by 2 bases, with 12 bases between. This CDR3 reads CASSQAEGLAGANVLTF. The CDR3 DNA reads as TGCGCCAGCAGCCAAGCAGAGGGGCTGGCTGGGGCCAACGTCCTGACTTTC.

This chain links TRBV7-8 with TRBJ1-1; no definite D call. Germline loops: CDR1 SGHVS, CDR2 FQNEAQ. V lost 5 bases, J lost 0 bases, and 16 bases lay in between. The CDR3 loop spans 16 amino acids. As DNA, the CDR3 is TGTGCCAGCAGCCAGAACGTCGGGTTCATGAACACTGAAGCTTTCTTT. Protein sequence: CASSQNVGFMNTEAFF.

This clone has just one count. The chain couples TRBV5-5 to TRBJ1-6, with no clear D. The V gene's germline CDR1 is SGHKS and CDR2 YYEKEE (reference sequence). The CDR3 is 13 amino acids. V lost 6 bases and J lost 0, with 4 bases in between. Written as DNA, the CDR3 is TGTGCCAGCACCCCCTCCTATAATTCACCCCTCCACTTT. It codes for CASTPSYNSPLHF.

V and J are TRBV7-2 and TRBJ2-2; TRBD2 matches 14 bases. The CDR3 has 17 residues. After removal of 5 bases from V and 5 bases from J, the junction contained 7 bases not matched to a gene. Germline values: CDR1 SGHTA, CDR2 FQGNSA. CDR3 bases: TGTGCCAGCAGCCGGACTAGCGGGGGGTCGGGGACCGGGGAGCTGTTTTTT. This encodes CASSRTSGGSGTGELFF.

Judged by abundance, this clone is medium-sized (0.01 to 0.1%). Here the CDR3 DNA reads TGCGCCAGCAGCTTTTCCACTCTAGCGGGAGGTTACAATGAGCAGTTCTTC. Translating it yields CASSFSTLAGGYNEQFF. The chain links TRBV5-1 to TRBJ2-1, with TRBD2 matching 11 bases. This CDR3 spans 17 amino acids. Looked up from germline, CDR1 is SGHRS and CDR2 is YFSETQ. V dropped 2 bases and J dropped 4; count of bases not matched to a gene: 8.

The V call is TRBV7-9, the J call TRBJ2-1; the match to TRBD2 covers 12 bases. V was pared by 3 bases and J by 5 bases, with 8 bases of the junction left unmatched. CDR3 length equals 17 residues. Per germline, CDR1 SEHNR and CDR2 FQNEAQ (reference sequence). For the CDR3, the DNA is TGTGCCAGCAGCTTCCCTTGGACTAGCGGGAACAACAATGAGCAGTTCTTC. Translation gives CASSFPWTSGNNNEQFF.

The V gene is TRBV10-3, the J gene TRBJ1-1; D unclear. Per the germline V gene, CDR1 is ENHRY and CDR2 is SYGVKD. V lost 0 bases to trimming and J lost 3 bases, with 5 bases between them. The CDR3 spans 13 residues. CDR3 in DNA: TGTGCCATCAGTGAGTCGGGGTACACTGAAGCTTTCTTT. It translates to CAISESGYTEAFF.

Only a few counts were recorded for this clone. In DNA form, the CDR3 reads TGTGCCAGCAGTGAAAAGGGGAGTCGGTACACCGGGGAGCTGTTTTTT. This encodes CASSEKGSRYTGELFF. The chain recombines TRBV2 with TRBJ2-2; D might be TRBD1 or TRBD2, each matching 5 bases. Germline V gene lookup returns CDR1 SNHLY and CDR2 FYNNEI. CDR3 length equals 16 residues. The ends were cut back, 2 bases at V and 3 bases at J, with 13 bases in the middle.